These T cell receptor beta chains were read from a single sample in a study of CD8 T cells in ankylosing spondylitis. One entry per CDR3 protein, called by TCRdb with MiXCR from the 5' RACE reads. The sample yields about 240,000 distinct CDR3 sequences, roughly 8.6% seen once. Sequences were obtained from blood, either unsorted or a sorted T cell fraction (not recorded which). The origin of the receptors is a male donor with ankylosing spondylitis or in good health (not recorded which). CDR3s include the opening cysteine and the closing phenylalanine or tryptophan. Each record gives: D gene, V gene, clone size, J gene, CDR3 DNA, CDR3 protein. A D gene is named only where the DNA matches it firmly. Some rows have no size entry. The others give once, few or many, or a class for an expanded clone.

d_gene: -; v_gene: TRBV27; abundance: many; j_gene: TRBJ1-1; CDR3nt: TGTGCCAGCAGTGGACAGAGGACTGAAGCTTTCTTT; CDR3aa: CASSGQRTEAFF
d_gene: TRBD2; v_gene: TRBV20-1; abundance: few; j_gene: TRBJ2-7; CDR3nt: TGCAGTGCTAGAGGGCGGACTAGCTTATTTAGTAACGAGCAGTACTTC; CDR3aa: CSARGRTSLFSNEQYF
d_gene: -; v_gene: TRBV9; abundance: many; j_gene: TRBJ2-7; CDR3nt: TGTGCCAGCAGCGTAGGAGAGATGGGCTCCTACGAGCAGTACTTC; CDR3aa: CASSVGEMGSYEQYF
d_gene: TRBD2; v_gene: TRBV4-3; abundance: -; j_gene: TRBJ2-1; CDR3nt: TGCGCCAGCAGCCTCGGGACTAGCGGGAGCTCGGGGAATGAGCAGTTCTTC; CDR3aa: CASSLGTSGSSGNEQFF
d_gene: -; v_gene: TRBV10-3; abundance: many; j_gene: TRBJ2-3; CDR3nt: TGTGCCATCAGTGGGGGCGGCGCGTCAGATACGCAGTATTTT; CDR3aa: CAISGGGASDTQYF
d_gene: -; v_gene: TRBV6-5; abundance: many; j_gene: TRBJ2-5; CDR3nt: TGTGCCAGCAGTTCCACACCGGGATTTGGTGCGGAGACCCAGTACTTC; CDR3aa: CASSSTPGFGAETQYF
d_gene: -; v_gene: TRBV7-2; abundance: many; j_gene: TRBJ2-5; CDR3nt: TGTGCCAGCAGCTTAGGTCTGAGGGAGACCCAGTACTTC; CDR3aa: CASSLGLRETQYF
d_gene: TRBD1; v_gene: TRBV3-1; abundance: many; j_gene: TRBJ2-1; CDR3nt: TGTGCCAGCAGCCAACTCGGACAGGCCCGGGGCAATGAGCAGTTCTTC; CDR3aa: CASSQLGQARGNEQFF
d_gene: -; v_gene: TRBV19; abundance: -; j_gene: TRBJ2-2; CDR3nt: TGTGCCAGTAGTCCCCACGTGGCTGCGAACACCGGGGAGCTGTTTTTT; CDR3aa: CASSPHVAANTGELFF
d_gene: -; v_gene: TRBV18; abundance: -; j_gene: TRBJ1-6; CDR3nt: TGTGCCAGCTCAAGTTTTGACTCCTATAATTCACCCCTCCACTTT; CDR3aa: CASSSFDSYNSPLHF
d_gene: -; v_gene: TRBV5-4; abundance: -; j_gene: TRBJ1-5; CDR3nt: TGTGCCAGCAGCTTGGAGCCCCAGGGTGGCCAGCCCCAGCATTTT; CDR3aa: CASSLEPQGGQPQHF
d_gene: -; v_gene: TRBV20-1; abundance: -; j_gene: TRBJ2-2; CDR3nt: TGCAGTGCTAGTCACTCACCGGGCGCGAACACCGGGGAGCTGTTTTTT; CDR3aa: CSASHSPGANTGELFF
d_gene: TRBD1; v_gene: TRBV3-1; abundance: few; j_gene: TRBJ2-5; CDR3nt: TGTGCCAGCAGCCAAGAGGACAGGGGGTGGGAGACCCAGTACTTC; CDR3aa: CASSQEDRGWETQYF
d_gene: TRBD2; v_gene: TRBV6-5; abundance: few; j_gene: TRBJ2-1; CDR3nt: TGTGCCAGCAGTTACTCAGGGACTAGCGGGGGGGCGGTAGTAGATGAGCAGTTCTTC; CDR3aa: CASSYSGTSGGAVVDEQFF
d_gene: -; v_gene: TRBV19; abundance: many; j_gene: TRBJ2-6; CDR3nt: TGTGCCAGTAGTATCGGTCGATTTGTTCTCTCTGGGGCCAACGTCCTGACTTTC; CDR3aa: CASSIGRFVLSGANVLTF
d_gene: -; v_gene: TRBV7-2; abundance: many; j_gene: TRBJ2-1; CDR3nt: TGTGCCAGCAGCTTATGGGAACTTTACAATGAGCAGTTCTTC; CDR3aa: CASSLWELYNEQFF
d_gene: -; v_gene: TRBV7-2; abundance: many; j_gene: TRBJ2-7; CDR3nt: TGTGCCAGCAGCTTACTGTCGTCGGAGTACCCCTACGAGCAGTACTTC; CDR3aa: CASSLLSSEYPYEQYF
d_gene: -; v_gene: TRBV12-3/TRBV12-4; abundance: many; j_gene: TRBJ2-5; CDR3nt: TGTGCCAGCAGTTCCCAGGGGGAGACCCAGTACTTC; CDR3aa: CASSSQGETQYF
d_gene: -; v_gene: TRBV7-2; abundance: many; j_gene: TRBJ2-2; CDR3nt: TGTGCCAGCAGCTCCGGGAGTAATACCGGGGAGCTGTTTTTT; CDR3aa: CASSSGSNTGELFF
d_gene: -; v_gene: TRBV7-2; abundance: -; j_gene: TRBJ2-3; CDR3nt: TGTGCCAGCAGCTTACTTCCACGGGGGCCCGTCACAGATACGCAGTATTTT; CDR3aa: CASSLLPRGPVTDTQYF
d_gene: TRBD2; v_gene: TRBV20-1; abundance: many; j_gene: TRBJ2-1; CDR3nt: TGCAGTGCTAGAGATCGCAGGACTAGCGCATACAATGAGCAGTTCTTC; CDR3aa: CSARDRRTSAYNEQFF
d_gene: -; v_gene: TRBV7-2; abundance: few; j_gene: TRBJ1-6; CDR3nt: TGTGCCAGCAGCTTATGGGGGACCCATAATTCACCCCTCCACTTT; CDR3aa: CASSLWGTHNSPLHF
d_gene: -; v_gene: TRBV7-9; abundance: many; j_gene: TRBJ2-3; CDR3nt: TGTGCCAGCAGCTCCCGTGGCAGAACTAGCACAGATACGCAGTATTTT; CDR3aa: CASSSRGRTSTDTQYF
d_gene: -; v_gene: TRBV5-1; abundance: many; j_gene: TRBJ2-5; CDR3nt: -; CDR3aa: CASILGAGAQETQYF
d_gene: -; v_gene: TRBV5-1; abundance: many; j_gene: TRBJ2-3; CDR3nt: TGCGCCAGCAGCCCGACCGGGGACACAGATACGCAGTATTTT; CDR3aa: CASSPTGDTDTQYF